Each of the 22 T cell receptor beta chains below was sequenced from the same sample in a study of cytotoxic CD8 clonotypes in ibrutinib-treated CLL. Profiling relied on immunoSEQ multiplex PCR, and the TCRdb table lists in-frame clones only, not all of them. The table shows fewer than 400,000 clones, with around 66% occurring only once. The sample in question was PBMCs, obtained after 36 months of ibrutinib treatment. These receptors all stem from a human donor with chronic lymphocytic leukemia.

The chain couples TRBV19 to TRBJ2-1, with 8 positions matching TRBD2. Germline V lookup: CDR1 LNHDA, CDR2 SQIVND (reference sequence). The CDR3 consists of 14 residues. V shed 8 bases, J shed 6 bases, and the junction held 9 bases outside the gene matches. Written as DNA, the CDR3 is TGTGCCAGTTCAGCGGGAGCAGGGTCCAATGAGCAGTTCTTC. Translated, it gives CASSAGAGSNEQFF.

In the case of this clone: Other DNA sequences of this sample code for an identical CDR3. The chain recombines TRBV9 with TRBJ2-7; 8 nucleotides align to TRBD2. Trimming removed 5 bases from V and 3 bases from J; junction bases left unmatched: 10. The CDR3 length is 15 residues. Per the germline V gene, CDR1 is SGDLS and CDR2 is YYNGEE. CDR3 loop: CASSAGGGSLYEQYF. In nucleotides, the CDR3 is TGTGCCAGCAGTGCGGGGGGCGGTAGCCTCTACGAGCAGTACTTC.

This clone was observed a handful of times. The V gene is TRBV29-1, the J gene TRBJ1-1; D is unclear. The CDR3 consists of 13 residues. Per the germline V gene, CDR1 is SQVTM and CDR2 is ANQGSEA. Trimming removed 0 bases at V and 5 bases at J, with 10 bases between. The CDR3 DNA reads TGCAGCGTTGAAGAGAGGGCCGGGACTGAAGCTTTCTTT. This translates into CSVEERAGTEAFF.

Points on this clone: This specimen includes other DNA sequences encoding the same CDR3. This chain connects TRBV5-1 to TRBJ2-1; D is unclear. This CDR3 region has 13 residues. The germline V gene encodes CDR1 SGHRS and CDR2 YFSETQ. Trimming removed 0 bases at V and 7 bases at J, with 8 bases between. The CDR3: CASSLGPGNEQFF. CDR3 DNA: TGCGCCAGCAGCTTGGGGCCCGGGAATGAGCAGTTCTTC.

V is TRBV2 and J is TRBJ1-2; weak D call: TRBD1 (5 bases). The germline V and J ends were trimmed by 5 bases and 3 bases, with 13 bases remaining between them. CDR1 is SNHLY and CDR2 is FYNNEI in the germline V gene. This CDR3 region has 14 residues. CDR3 amino acids: CASSPRGGYYGYTF. CDR3 nucleotides: TGTGCCAGCAGTCCCCGGGGGGGATACTATGGCTACACCTTC.

The table lists this clone with a count of one. The rearrangement uses TRBV10-1 and TRBJ2-2; the match to TRBD2 covers 11 bases. CDR1 and CDR2 from the germline V gene are WNHNN and SYGVQD (reference sequence). The CDR3 is 15 amino acids. V was pared by 6 bases and J by 6 bases, with 6 bases of the junction left unmatched. The chain's CDR3 is CASSQLAGVPGELFF. In DNA, the CDR3 is TGCGCCAGCAGCCAACTAGCGGGAGTTCCCGGGGAGCTGTTTTTT.

V usage is TRBV18 and J usage is TRBJ2-1, with TRBD2 matching 8 bases. The CDR3 consists of 13 residues. Germline trimming cut 6 bases from V and 5 bases from J; bases unmatched to any gene: 3. Per germline, CDR1 KGHSH and CDR2 LQKENI. CDR3 in DNA: TGTGCCAGCTCCGGGAGGGTAAACAATGAGCAGTTCTTC. Translating it yields CASSGRVNNEQFF.

The gene calls are TRBV9 and TRBJ1-5, with a weak D call TRBD1 (5 bases). Trimming cost V 4 bases and J 7 bases, with 15 bases left between them. The CDR3 contains 14 residues. Germline CDR1 and CDR2: SGDLS and YYNGEE. The CDR3 region is CASSPHGGGQPQHF. As DNA, the CDR3 is TGTGCCAGCAGCCCCCACGGGGGTGGACAGCCCCAGCATTTT.

The CDR3: CASSAVGFRGGRAPGDEQFF. The CDR3 nucleotides are TGTGCCAGCAGTGCAGTCGGATTTCGGGGCGGGAGGGCCCCTGGGGATGAGCAGTTCTTC. J is TRBJ2-1 and V is TRBV2; TRBD2 aligns across 9 bases. The CDR3 extends over 20 amino acids. Germline V gives CDR1 SNHLY, CDR2 FYNNEI. V dropped 4 bases and J dropped 8; count of bases not matched to a gene: 24.

The genes are TRBV6-1 and TRBJ2-1; D is perhaps TRBD1 (7 bases). Germline CDR1 and CDR2: MNHNS and SASEGT. Deletions cut 5 bases from V and 4 bases from J, with 12 bases between. This CDR3 region has 14 residues. Here the CDR3 reads CASSHQGGYNEQFF. The CDR3 bases are TGTGCCAGCAGTCACCAGGGGGGATACAATGAGCAGTTCTTC.

This sequence joins TRBV7-7 and TRBJ1-1; D gene uncertain. Per the germline V gene, CDR1 is SSHAT and CDR2 is FNYEAQ (reference sequence). Trimming left V 4 bases short and J 6 bases short, with 9 bases between. This CDR3 is 12 amino acids long. DNA of the CDR3: TGTGCCAGCAGCTCATCCCACTCTGAAGCTTTCTTT. It is translated as CASSSSHSEAFF.

In this sample, this clone turned up a few times. V and J are TRBV5-6 and TRBJ1-5; D uncertain. The germline CDR1 and CDR2 sequences are SGHDT and YYEEEE. The CDR3 is made up of 13 amino acids. V lost 0 bases and J 6 bases, leaving 7 bases between the germline ends. CDR3 residues: CASSLGGIQPQHF. The CDR3 DNA follows: TGTGCCAGCAGCTTGGGAGGTATTCAGCCCCAGCATTTT.

The chain couples TRBV5-1 to TRBJ2-5, with 16 bases that match TRBD2. The ends lost 3 bases at V and 5 bases at J; junction bases unmatched: 10. The CDR3 is 18 residues long. Germline CDR1 SGHRS, CDR2 YFSETQ. The CDR3 protein is CASSSGTSGGAEMETQYF. CDR3 coding DNA: TGCGCCAGCAGCTCCGGGACTAGCGGGGGGGCTGAGATGGAGACCCAGTACTTC. The full variable domain, with the rest looked up from reference TRBV5-1 and TRBJ2-5, is KAGVTQTPRYLIKTRGQQVTLSCSPISGHRSVSWYQQTPGQGLQFLFEYFSETQRNKGNFPGRFSGRQFSNSRSEMNVSTLELGDSALYLCASSSGTSGGAEMETQYFGPGTRLLVL.

This clone has a handful of counts. This chain links TRBV4-1 with TRBJ1-1; D is undetermined. The CDR3 sequence is 17 residues long. Germline assignment: CDR1 MGHRA and CDR2 YSYEKL. V dropped 0 bases and J dropped 0 bases, with 14 bases sitting between them. The CDR3 nucleotides are TGCGCCAGCAGCCAAGAGGGAGGACGGAAGGTGAACACTGAAGCTTTCTTT. This sequence encodes CASSQEGGRKVNTEAFF.

The V and J genes are TRBV2 and TRBJ2-4; D perhaps matches TRBD1 (5 bases). This CDR3 is built from 15 residues. Germline V gene sequence: CDR1 SNHLY, CDR2 FYNNEI. The V gene lost 6 bases and the J gene lost 7 bases, with 19 bases spanning the gap. The CDR3 nucleotides are TGTGCCAGCAGAGGTGACAGTAGGATAGTCAACATTCAGTACTTC. It specifies CASRGDSRIVNIQYF.

This clone was counted a few times. V gene TRBV5-8 combines with J gene TRBJ2-3; 9 bases are shared with TRBD1. Trimming took 4 bases from V and 2 from J; bases not matched to a gene: 5. CDR1 SGHTS and CDR2 YDEGEE come from the germline V gene. CDR3 size: 15 residues. In DNA form, the CDR3 reads TGTGCCAGCAGCCTCCGGGACAGGGACACAGATACGCAGTATTTT. Its protein product is CASSLRDRDTDTQYF.

V gene TRBV7-9 combines with J gene TRBJ2-7; D is unresolved. V was cut by 1 base and J by 0 bases, with 10 bases left in between. CDR3 length: 15 amino acids. Germline loops: CDR1 SEHNR, CDR2 FQNEAQ (reference sequence). The CDR3 loop reads CASSLGVDVSYEQYF. The CDR3, as DNA: TGTGCCAGCAGCTTAGGAGTTGATGTCTCCTACGAGCAGTACTTC.

The V gene is TRBV7-3, the J gene TRBJ2-5; D not resolved. CDR3 length: 13 amino acids. The V and J ends lost 4 bases and 5 bases respectively, with 11 bases between them. CDR1 is SGHTA and CDR2 is FQGTGA in the germline V gene. CDR3 in amino acids: CASSSSISETQYF. The CDR3 DNA follows: TGTGCCAGCAGCTCGAGTATCTCGGAGACCCAGTACTTC. The variable domain in full, with the rest retrieved from reference TRBV7-3 and TRBJ2-5, is GAGVSQTPSNKVTEKGKYVELRCDPISGHTALYWYRQSLGQGPEFLIYFQGTGAADDSGLPNDRFFAVRPEGSVSTLKIQRTERGDSAVYLCASSSSISETQYFGPGTRLLVL.

This clone was seen more than once but under ten times. The V gene is TRBV11-2, the J gene TRBJ1-6; a weak D match, TRBD1 (6 bases). Trimming removed 3 bases at V and 7 bases at J, with 16 bases between. CDR3 length: 16 residues. CDR1 and CDR2 (germline): SGHAT, FQNNGV. CDR3 DNA: TGTGCCAGCAGCTTGTCGTCTGGGGGCCGGAATTCACCCCTCCACTTT. This translates into CASSLSSGGRNSPLHF.

The chain uses TRBV29-1 and TRBJ2-1; 10 positions agree with TRBD1. This CDR3 contains 15 residues. The germline V gene has CDR1 SQVTM and CDR2 ANQGSEA. The V gene end was trimmed by 3 bases and the J gene end by 1 base; junction bases not matched to a gene: 3. As DNA, the CDR3 is TGCAGCGTTGAGGGGACAGGGGTTTCCTACAATGAGCAGTTCTTC. Protein product: CSVEGTGVSYNEQFF.

In this sample, this clone turned up once. The CDR3 DNA is TGTGCCAGCAGTTACTCGGCGGATATCTATGGCTACACCTTC. Protein sequence: CASSYSADIYGYTF. The chain has TRBV6-6 and TRBJ1-2; no definite D call. V lost 0 bases, J lost 4 bases, and 9 bases lay in between. Germline CDR1 reads MNHNY; CDR2 reads SVGAGI (reference sequence). There are 14 residues in the CDR3.

This clone has more than one count but fewer than ten. This rearrangement joins TRBV2 to TRBJ1-2; D call uncertain. CDR3 size: 13 residues. V was trimmed by 7 bases and J by 2 bases, leaving 11 bases between them. In germline, CDR1 is SNHLY, CDR2 FYNNEI. The CDR3 DNA follows: TGTGCCAGCACCGGATGGCGAAACTATGGCTACACCTTC. Amino acid sequence: CASTGWRNYGYTF.